This TCR beta chain was profiled in a study of T cells after posttransplantation cyclophosphamide. Notes on the study in general: Recipient CMV seropositivity and CMV reactivation strongly tracked TRB clonality.

The germline V gene encodes CDR1 SNHLY and CDR2 FYNNEI. Trimming pared 5 bases from V and 0 bases from J, leaving 13 bases between. The CDR3 runs to 15 residues. A marrow graft followed busulfan-fludarabine conditioning, with cyclophosphamide on days +3 and +4. Repertoires were generated with immunoSEQ multiplex PCR, while TCRdb's copy carries only in-frame clones and drops some. The table records about 27,000 clones without singletons, the ten largest covering less than 2%. This clone has a count of ten or more. Its matching antigen is unknown. The TCR was taken from a young adult male patient who received an allogeneic stem cell transplant from a related donor, was CMV-positive, and had no GVHD. The T cells may come from the graft donor. The genes are TRBV2 and TRBJ1-2, with D unclear. Specimen: PBMCs, collected after allogeneic stem cell transplant with posttransplant cyclophosphamide. The CDR3 region has the DNA TGTGCCAGCAGTCCGCAGGTTGATACTAACTATGGCTACACCTTC. Translated, it gives CASSPQVDTNYGYTF.